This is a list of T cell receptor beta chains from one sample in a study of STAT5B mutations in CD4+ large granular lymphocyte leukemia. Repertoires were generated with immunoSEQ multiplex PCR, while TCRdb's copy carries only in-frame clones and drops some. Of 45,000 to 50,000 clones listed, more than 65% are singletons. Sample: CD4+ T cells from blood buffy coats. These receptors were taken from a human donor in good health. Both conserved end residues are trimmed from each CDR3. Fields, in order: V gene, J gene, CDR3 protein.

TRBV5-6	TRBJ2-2	ASSRIRGAAGELF
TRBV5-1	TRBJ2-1	ASSLGTRAGGSYNEQF
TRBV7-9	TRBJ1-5	ASSFDPDQPQH
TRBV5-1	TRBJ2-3	ASSRDRTDTQY
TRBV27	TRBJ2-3	ASSLSRVADTQY
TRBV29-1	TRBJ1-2	SAFQTQWYGYT
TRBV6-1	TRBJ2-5	ASSDGGQNQETQY
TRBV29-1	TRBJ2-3	SVVYGTDTQY
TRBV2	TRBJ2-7	ASSDREGEQY
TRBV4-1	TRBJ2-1	ASSQDTASGRYNEQF
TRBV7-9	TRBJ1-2	ASSLGAVRRGYGYT
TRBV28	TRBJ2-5	ASSLAGAETQY
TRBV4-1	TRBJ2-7	ASSQNRDKDYEQY
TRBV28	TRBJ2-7	ASSLRGYEQY
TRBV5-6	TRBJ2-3	ASGFGQQGSDTQY
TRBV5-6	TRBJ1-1	ASSSDGGRALNTEAF
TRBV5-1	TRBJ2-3	ASSLMMIQGAGDTQY
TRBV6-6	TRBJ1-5	ASSYSKVGWPQH
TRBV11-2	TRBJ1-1	ASSLVPENTEAF
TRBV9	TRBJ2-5	ASSVQAGGQETQY
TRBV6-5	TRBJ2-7	ASSYRLGPYEQY
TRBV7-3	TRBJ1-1	ASSLNREGTEAF
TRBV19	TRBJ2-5	ASSILELAGPQY